These 9 T cell receptor beta chains originate from one sample sequenced in a study of cytomegalovirus exposure and HLA in healthy donors. The PCR contained 60 Vbeta and 13 Jbeta primers. Sequencing used immunoSEQ multiplex PCR; TCRdb keeps in-frame clones, though not all of them. Of 130,000 or so clones in the sample, more than 8% were seen once. Sequencing was carried out using PBMCs. These receptors originate from a man aged 35 to 55 in good health and CMV-seronegative.

This clone was counted only a few times. The chain is built from TRBV11-2 and TRBJ1-2; D is uncertain. This CDR3 comprises 13 residues. CDR1 is SGHAT and CDR2 is FQNNGV in the germline V gene. Trimming took 4 bases from V and 3 from J, leaving 9 bases between them. In DNA form, the CDR3 reads TGTGCCAGCAGCTCGACATCCTACTATGGCTACACCTTC. This encodes CASSSTSYYGYTF.

This clone was counted between two and nine times. The chain couples TRBV7-2 to TRBJ2-5; 7 bases line up with TRBD1. Per the germline V gene, CDR1 is SGHTA and CDR2 is FQGNSA. The trim removed 4 bases at V and 4 bases at J, leaving 15 bases unmatched. This CDR3 contains 17 residues. The chain's CDR3 is CASSSQATGDVIETQYF. Written as DNA, the CDR3 is TGTGCCAGCAGCTCACAAGCTACAGGGGATGTTATAGAGACCCAGTACTTC.

The count of this clone is one. This rearrangement joins TRBV11-2 to TRBJ2-5, with TRBD2 as a possible D gene (6 bases). The CDR3 is 14 amino acids. V dropped 5 bases and J dropped 2 bases, with 12 bases sitting between them. Germline CDR1 SGHAT, CDR2 FQNNGV. CDR3 amino acids: CASSQGSGQETQYF. DNA for the CDR3: TGTGCCAGCAGCCAGGGAAGCGGGCAAGAGACCCAGTACTTC. Full variable domain (remainder filled in from reference TRBV11-2 and TRBJ2-5): EAGVAQSPRYKIIEKRQSVAFWCNPISGHATLYWYQQILGQGPKLLIQFQNNGVVDDSQLPKDRFSAERLKGVDSTLKIQPAKLEDSAVYLCASSQGSGQETQYFGPGTRLLVL.

V gene TRBV7-8 combines with J gene TRBJ2-3; TRBD2 aligns across 8 bases. This CDR3 spans 16 amino acids. The germline CDR1 and CDR2 sequences are SGHVS and FQNEAQ. The junction had 7 bases not matched to a gene; V was cut back by 5 bases and J by 0 bases. The CDR3 DNA follows: TGTGCCAGCAGCCTCAGCGGGGGCGATAGCACAGATACGCAGTATTTT. Translating it yields CASSLSGGDSTDTQYF. The full variable domain, with the rest looked up from reference TRBV7-8 and TRBJ2-3, is GAGVSQSPRYKVAKRGQDVALRCDPISGHVSLFWYQQALGQGPEFLTYFQNEAQLDKSGLPSDRFFAERPEGSVSTLKIQRTQQEDSAVYLCASSLSGGDSTDTQYFGPGTRLTVL.

In its sample, this clone was seen a few times. The chain links TRBV9 to TRBJ1-6, with a weak D call TRBD1 (5 bases). Germline V gives CDR1 SGDLS, CDR2 YYNGEE. The CDR3 runs to 14 residues. Trimming stripped 4 bases from V and 10 bases from J, with 15 bases between. CDR3 sequence reads: CASSPRRVGSPLHF. In DNA, the CDR3 is TGTGCCAGCAGCCCCCGCAGGGTAGGATCACCCCTCCACTTT.

This clone was seen more than once but under ten times. At the DNA level, this CDR3 is encoded by other sequences in the same sample as well. The chain couples TRBV6-6 to TRBJ1-6; D is unresolved. Deletions cut 3 bases from V and 10 bases from J, with 7 bases between. This CDR3 is 12 amino acids long. The germline CDR1 and CDR2 sequences are MNHNY and SVGAGI (reference sequence). This CDR3 reads CASSYERSPLHF. In DNA form, the CDR3 reads TGTGCCAGCAGTTATGAGAGGTCACCCCTCCACTTT.

This chain connects TRBV6-4 to TRBJ2-3, with D possibly being TRBD1 (6 bases). V was shortened by 7 bases and J by 2 bases, with 13 bases between the two germline ends. CDR1 MRHNA and CDR2 SNTAGT come from the germline V gene. The CDR3 length is 14 residues. CDR3 amino acids: CASIAGQHTDTQYF. The CDR3 DNA sequence: TGTGCCAGCATCGCCGGACAGCACACAGATACGCAGTATTTT.

The rearrangement links TRBV2 to TRBJ2-3; 11 bases are a match to TRBD2. This CDR3 is built from 14 residues. V was clipped by 5 bases and J by 4 bases; unmatched bases: 2. Germline assignment: CDR1 SNHLY and CDR2 FYNNEI. CDR3 protein: CASSQTSGADTQYF. CDR3 nucleotide sequence: TGTGCCAGCAGTCAGACTAGCGGGGCAGATACGCAGTATTTT.

The chain recombines TRBV5-4 with TRBJ2-1; possibly TRBD2 for D (6 bases). The germline V gene encodes CDR1 SGHNT and CDR2 YYREEE (reference sequence). V was pared by 5 bases and J by 2 bases, with 17 bases between. The CDR3 consists of 16 residues. The DNA for the CDR3 is TGTGCCAGCAGATCCTCCGGGACTCCTACCTACAATGAGCAGTTCTTC. Encoded protein: CASRSSGTPTYNEQFF.